The rows below give T cell receptor beta chains drawn from one sample of a study of blood T cell repertoires in COVID-19. The method was immunoSEQ multiplex PCR; TCRdb's version includes in-frame clones alone and lacks a portion of them. This table has over 200,000 clones, more than 85% appearing once. The specimen was peripheral blood. The receptors originated from a person between 18 and 30 years old with COVID-19, enrolled during active disease. The CDR3 runs from the conserved cysteine through the conserved F or W. The D gene is left open where the match is weak. Size tells how often a clone was seen (once, few, many) or the class of an expanded clone, and some rows leave it out.

V,size,J,D,CDR3,DNA
TRBV24-1,-,TRBJ2-5,-,CATSDSRVGGETQYF,TGTGCCACCAGTGACTCCAGGGTAGGGGGAGAGACCCAGTACTTC
TRBV27,-,TRBJ2-7,TRBD1,CASSLPGTGWSEQYF,TGTGCCAGCAGTTTACCCGGGACAGGGTGGAGCGAGCAGTACTTC
TRBV7-7,-,TRBJ2-5,TRBD2,CASSLGTSVKETQYF,TGTGCTAGCAGCTTGGGGACTAGCGTGAAAGAGACCCAGTACTTC
TRBV7-9,-,TRBJ2-1,-,CASSFPPSNEQFF,TGTGCCAGCAGCTTTCCTCCCAGCAATGAGCAGTTCTTC
TRBV6-5,-,TRBJ2-2,-,CARRADNTGELFF,TGTGCCAGGCGGGCCGACAACACCGGGGAGCTGTTTTTT
TRBV3-1/TRBV3-2,-,TRBJ1-1,-,CASSQDTWQYQF,TGTGCCAGCAGCCAAGATACCTGGCAGTATCAATTT
TRBV5-6,-,TRBJ1-5,TRBD1,CASSSGTGLQPQHF,TGTGCCAGCAGCTCGGGGACAGGGCTTCAGCCCCAGCATTTT
TRBV7-2,-,TRBJ1-2,TRBD1,CASSPDRGVWGYTF,TGTGCCAGCAGCCCGGACAGGGGTGTTTGGGGCTACACCTTC
TRBV4-2,few,TRBJ1-3,-,CASSQDRDSVSGNTIYF,TGTGCCAGCAGCCAAGATCGAGACAGCGTCTCTGGAAACACCATATATTTT
TRBV28,-,TRBJ1-1,TRBD1,CATLTLRGQSEAFF,TGTGCCACCCTTACCCTCAGGGGGCAGTCTGAAGCTTTCTTT
TRBV5-1,-,TRBJ1-2,-,CAIPVTARGGYTF,TGCGCCATCCCTGTGACAGCAAGGGGTGGCTACACCTTC
TRBV29-1,-,TRBJ2-7,TRBD2,CSVWTSGDSKQYF,TGCAGCGTTTGGACTAGCGGGGACTCGAAGCAGTACTTC
TRBV7-2,-,TRBJ2-7,TRBD2,CASSPFPSGPFYEQYF,TGTGCCAGCAGCCCCTTCCCTAGCGGGCCCTTCTACGAGCAGTACTTC
TRBV4-2,-,TRBJ2-7,-,CASSQDSYDEQYF,TGTGCCAGCAGCCAAGATAGCTACGACGAGCAGTACTTC
TRBV5-3,-,TRBJ1-5,TRBD1,CARSHPGTGAHSNQPQHF,TGTGCCAGAAGCCATCCCGGGACAGGGGCCCATAGCAATCAGCCCCAGCATTTT
TRBV7-9,-,TRBJ2-7,TRBD2,CASSARRTSQGQYEQYF,TGTGCCAGCAGCGCTAGACGGACTAGCCAAGGACAATACGAGCAGTACTTC
TRBV30,-,TRBJ1-6,TRBD1,CAWRLTGTGRSPLHF,TGTGCCTGGAGATTGACCGGGACAGGGCGATCACCCCTCCACTTT
TRBV5-1,few,TRBJ1-1,-,CASSFDTNTEAFF,TGCGCCAGCAGCTTCGACACGAACACTGAAGCTTTCTTT
TRBV6-6,once,TRBJ2-2,TRBD2,CASSQIASGRAGGELFF,TGTGCCAGCAGTCAGATTGCGAGCGGGAGGGCCGGCGGGGAGCTGTTTTTT
TRBV4-3,-,TRBJ2-7,-,CASSQGRDYEQYF,TGCGCCAGCAGCCAAGGACGGGACTACGAGCAGTACTTC
TRBV7-6,-,TRBJ2-2,TRBD2,CASSLGLAGGPDTGELFF,TGTGCCAGCAGCTTGGGACTAGCGGGAGGGCCGGACACCGGGGAGCTGTTTTTT
TRBV30,once,TRBJ2-2,-,CAWSVVFGTGELFF,TGTGCCTGGAGTGTAGTCTTCGGCACCGGGGAGCTGTTTTTT
TRBV5-5,-,TRBJ2-1,TRBD2,CASSYNGLAGFYNEQFF,TGTGCCAGCAGCTACAACGGACTAGCGGGTTTCTACAATGAGCAGTTCTTC